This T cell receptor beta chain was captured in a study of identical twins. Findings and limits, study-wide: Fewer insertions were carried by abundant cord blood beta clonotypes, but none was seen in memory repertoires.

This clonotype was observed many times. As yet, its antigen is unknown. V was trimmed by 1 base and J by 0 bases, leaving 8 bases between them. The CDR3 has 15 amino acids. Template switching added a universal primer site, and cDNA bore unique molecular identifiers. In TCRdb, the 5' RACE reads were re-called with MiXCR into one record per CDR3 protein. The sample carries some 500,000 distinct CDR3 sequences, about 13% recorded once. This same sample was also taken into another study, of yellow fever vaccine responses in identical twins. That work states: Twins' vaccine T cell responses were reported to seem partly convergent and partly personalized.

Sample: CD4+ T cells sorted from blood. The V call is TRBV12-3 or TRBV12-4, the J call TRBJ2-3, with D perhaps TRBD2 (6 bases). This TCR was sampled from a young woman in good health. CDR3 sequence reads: CASSLVSGSTDTQYF. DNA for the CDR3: TGTGCCAGCAGTTTAGTAAGCGGGAGCACAGATACGCAGTATTTT.